The rows below give T cell receptor beta chains drawn from one sample of a study of radiotherapy plus CTLA-4 blockade in lung cancer. The data were produced by immunoSEQ multiplex PCR, yet TCRdb's version contains in-frame clones alone and is incomplete. The sample yields over 80,000 clones, roughly 80% seen once. Source: peripheral blood, taken from a patient treated with radiotherapy plus ipilimumab. Receptors originate from a human donor with non-small cell lung cancer who had stable disease on radiotherapy plus ipilimumab. Both conserved end residues are part of each CDR3. The order of the fields is D gene, clone size, V gene, J gene, CDR3 DNA, CDR3 protein. A D gene is named only where the DNA matches it firmly. Size is omitted from some rows. Given values are once, few, many or a class for expanded clones.

d_gene: -; abundance: -; v_gene: TRBV18; j_gene: TRBJ1-5; CDR3nt: TGTGCCAGCTCACCCGGGGGGAATCAGCCCCAGCATTTT; CDR3aa: CASSPGGNQPQHF
d_gene: TRBD1; abundance: -; v_gene: TRBV30; j_gene: TRBJ2-1; CDR3nt: TGTGCCTGGAGCCTTACGATCGGGACAGCGTTTTACAATGAGCAGTTCTTC; CDR3aa: CAWSLTIGTAFYNEQFF
d_gene: -; abundance: -; v_gene: TRBV7-3; j_gene: TRBJ1-1; CDR3nt: TGTGCCAGCAGCGGTAGTCGGGGGGCGCTTAGTGAAGCTTTCTTT; CDR3aa: CASSGSRGALSEAFF
d_gene: TRBD1; abundance: -; v_gene: TRBV10-1; j_gene: TRBJ2-1; CDR3nt: TGCGCCAGCAACCTATCCGGGACAGACTTCTACAATGAGCAGTTCTTC; CDR3aa: CASNLSGTDFYNEQFF
d_gene: -; abundance: -; v_gene: TRBV12-5; j_gene: TRBJ1-2; CDR3nt: TGTGCTAGTGGTCCCACTGCTTATGGCTACACCTTC; CDR3aa: CASGPTAYGYTF
d_gene: -; abundance: few; v_gene: TRBV10-3; j_gene: TRBJ2-2; CDR3nt: TGTGCCATCAGGGAAACCGGGGAGCTGTTTTTT; CDR3aa: CAIRETGELFF
d_gene: -; abundance: -; v_gene: TRBV19; j_gene: TRBJ2-7; CDR3nt: TGTGCCAGTAGTATCGGAGTAGCGGAGTTCTACGAGCAGTACTTC; CDR3aa: CASSIGVAEFYEQYF
d_gene: TRBD2; abundance: -; v_gene: TRBV5-4; j_gene: TRBJ2-1; CDR3nt: TGTGCCAGCAGCGCCAGACTAGCGAGACGGTCGGGCGAGCAGTTCTTC; CDR3aa: CASSARLARRSGEQFF
d_gene: TRBD1; abundance: -; v_gene: TRBV19; j_gene: TRBJ2-4; CDR3nt: TGTGCCAGTAGTATGGGACAGGGTGGGGCGAACATTCAGTACTTC; CDR3aa: CASSMGQGGANIQYF
d_gene: TRBD1; abundance: -; v_gene: TRBV27; j_gene: TRBJ1-1; CDR3nt: TGTGCCAGCAGTTTAAGGGGGGGACAGCGCCTGAACACTGAAGCTTTCTTT; CDR3aa: CASSLRGGQRLNTEAFF
d_gene: TRBD2; abundance: -; v_gene: TRBV5-1; j_gene: TRBJ2-7; CDR3nt: TGCGCCAGCAGCTTGACTAGCGGGAGCGGCGAGCAGTACTTC; CDR3aa: CASSLTSGSGEQYF
d_gene: -; abundance: -; v_gene: TRBV27; j_gene: TRBJ2-7; CDR3nt: TGTGCCAGCAGTCCTCTGGAGTCAGTGTCTGGTGAGCAGTACTTC; CDR3aa: CASSPLESVSGEQYF
d_gene: -; abundance: -; v_gene: TRBV5-5; j_gene: TRBJ2-2; CDR3nt: TGTGCCAGCAGCTTCACAGTTCCGAACACCGGGGAGCTGTTTTTT; CDR3aa: CASSFTVPNTGELFF
d_gene: TRBD1; abundance: -; v_gene: TRBV5-1; j_gene: TRBJ1-1; CDR3nt: TGCGCCAGCAGCCCGGAAGGACAGGGTGGTACTGAAGCTTTCTTT; CDR3aa: CASSPEGQGGTEAFF
d_gene: -; abundance: -; v_gene: TRBV19; j_gene: TRBJ2-1; CDR3nt: TGTGCCAGTAGTCCCTACACACGGGGGGCCTCCTACAATGAGCAGTTCTTC; CDR3aa: CASSPYTRGASYNEQFF
d_gene: -; abundance: -; v_gene: TRBV18; j_gene: TRBJ2-6; CDR3nt: TGTGCCAGCTCACCACCGACAATTACGAGCTCTGGGGCCAACGTCCTGACTTTC; CDR3aa: CASSPPTITSSGANVLTF
d_gene: -; abundance: few; v_gene: TRBV7-9; j_gene: TRBJ1-6; CDR3nt: TGTGCCAGCAGCCCCGAAAATTCACCCCTCCACTTT; CDR3aa: CASSPENSPLHF
d_gene: -; abundance: -; v_gene: TRBV30; j_gene: TRBJ1-1; CDR3nt: TGTGCCTGGACGCAAGACGGGGGCACTGAAGCTTTCTTT; CDR3aa: CAWTQDGGTEAFF
d_gene: TRBD1; abundance: -; v_gene: TRBV5-1; j_gene: TRBJ1-4; CDR3nt: TGCGCCAGCAGCTTGCAGGGACAGGGAAGAAAACTGTTTTTT; CDR3aa: CASSLQGQGRKLFF
d_gene: -; abundance: -; v_gene: TRBV7-3; j_gene: TRBJ2-2; CDR3nt: TGTGCCAGCAGCTCGCTCCCAGACACCGGGGAGCTGTTTTTT; CDR3aa: CASSSLPDTGELFF
d_gene: TRBD2; abundance: -; v_gene: TRBV9; j_gene: TRBJ2-1; CDR3nt: TGTGCCAGCAGCGTAGGTAGCGGGAGTGACAATGAGCAGTTCTTC; CDR3aa: CASSVGSGSDNEQFF
d_gene: TRBD2; abundance: -; v_gene: TRBV7-2; j_gene: TRBJ2-3; CDR3nt: TGTGCCAGCAGCCAAGGGGTAGCGGGAGGCACAGATACGCAGTATTTT; CDR3aa: CASSQGVAGGTDTQYF
d_gene: -; abundance: few; v_gene: TRBV2; j_gene: TRBJ2-1; CDR3nt: TGTGCCAGCAGTGAAGACCTGGGCTCCTACAATGAGCAGTTCTTC; CDR3aa: CASSEDLGSYNEQFF